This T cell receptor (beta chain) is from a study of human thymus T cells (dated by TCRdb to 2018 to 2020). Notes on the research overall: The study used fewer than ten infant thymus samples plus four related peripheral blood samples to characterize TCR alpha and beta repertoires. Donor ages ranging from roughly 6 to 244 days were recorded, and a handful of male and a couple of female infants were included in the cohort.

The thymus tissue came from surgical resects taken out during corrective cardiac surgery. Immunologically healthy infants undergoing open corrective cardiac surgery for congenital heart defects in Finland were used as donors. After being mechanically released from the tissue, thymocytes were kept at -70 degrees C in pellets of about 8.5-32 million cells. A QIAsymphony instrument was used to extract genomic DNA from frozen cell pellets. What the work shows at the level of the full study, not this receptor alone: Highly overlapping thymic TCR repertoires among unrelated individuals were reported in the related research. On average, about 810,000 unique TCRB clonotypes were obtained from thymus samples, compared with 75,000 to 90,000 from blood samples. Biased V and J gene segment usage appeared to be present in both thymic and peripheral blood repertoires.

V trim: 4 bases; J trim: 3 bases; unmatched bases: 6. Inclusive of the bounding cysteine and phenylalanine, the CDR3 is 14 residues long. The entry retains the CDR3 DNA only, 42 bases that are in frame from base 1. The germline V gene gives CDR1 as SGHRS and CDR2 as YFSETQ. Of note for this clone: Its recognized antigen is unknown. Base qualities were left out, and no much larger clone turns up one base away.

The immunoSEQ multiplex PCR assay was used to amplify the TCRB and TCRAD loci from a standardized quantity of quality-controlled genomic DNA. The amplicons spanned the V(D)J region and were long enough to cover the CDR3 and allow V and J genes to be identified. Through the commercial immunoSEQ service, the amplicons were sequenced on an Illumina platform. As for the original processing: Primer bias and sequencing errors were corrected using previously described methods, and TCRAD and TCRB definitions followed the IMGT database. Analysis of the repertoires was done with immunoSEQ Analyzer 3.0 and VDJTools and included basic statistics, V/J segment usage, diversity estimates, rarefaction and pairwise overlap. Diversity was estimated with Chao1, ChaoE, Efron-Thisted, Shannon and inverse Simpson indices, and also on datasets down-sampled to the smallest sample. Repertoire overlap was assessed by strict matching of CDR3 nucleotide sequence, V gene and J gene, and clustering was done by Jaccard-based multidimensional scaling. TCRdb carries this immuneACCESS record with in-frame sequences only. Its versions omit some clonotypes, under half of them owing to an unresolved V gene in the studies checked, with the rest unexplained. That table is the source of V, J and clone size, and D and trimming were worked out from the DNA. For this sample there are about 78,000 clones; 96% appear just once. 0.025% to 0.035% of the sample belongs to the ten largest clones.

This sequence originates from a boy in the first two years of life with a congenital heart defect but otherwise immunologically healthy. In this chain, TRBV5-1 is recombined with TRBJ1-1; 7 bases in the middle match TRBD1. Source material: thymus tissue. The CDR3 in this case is CASSPTGLDTEAFF. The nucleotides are TGCGCCAGCAGCCCGACAGGGTTAGACACTGAAGCTTTCTTT.